One sample yielded the 17 T cell receptor beta chains listed below, sequenced in a study of T cell responses to AZD1222 COVID-19 vaccine. TCRdb's copy holds only in-frame clones and misses some; the assay was immunoSEQ multiplex PCR. The table has 120,000 to 150,000 clones, 89% seen once. The specimen was peripheral blood, collected on day 0 of AZD1222 vaccination. The receptors stem from an adult in good health.

With respect to this clone: One end of the junction is discordant with germline, which a read error may explain. The chain couples TRBV15 to TRBJ1-5, with D possibly being TRBD1 (6 bases). The CDR3 length is 15 residues. Germline lookup yields CDR1 LNHNV and CDR2 YYDKDF (reference sequence). In DNA, the CDR3 is TGTGCCACCAAACAGGGTGGTGGGGCTAATCGGCCCCAGCATTTT. It yields the protein CATKQGGGANRPQHF. Full variable domain (remainder filled in from reference TRBV15 and TRBJ1-5): DAMVIQNPRYQVTQFGKPVTLSCSQTLNHNVMYWYQQKSSQAPKLLFHYYDKDFNNEADTPDNFQSRRPNTSFCFLDIRSPGLGDTAMYLCATKQGGGANRPQHFGDGTRLSIL.

The gene calls are TRBV28 and TRBJ1-2; D not certain. The CDR3 covers 13 residues. The germline V gene has CDR1 MDHEN and CDR2 SYDVKM. Deletions cut 3 bases from V and 4 bases from J, with 9 bases between. Here the CDR3 reads CASSFGGSYGYTF. In DNA form, the CDR3 reads TGTGCCAGCAGTTTTGGAGGAAGCTATGGCTACACCTTC.

In its sample, this clone was seen once. V is TRBV7-2 and J is TRBJ2-3, with TRBD2 as a possible D gene (5 bases). The CDR3 is 14 amino acids. Trimming stripped 5 bases from V and 1 base from J, with 10 bases between. The germline V gene has CDR1 SGHTA and CDR2 FQGNSA. CDR3 protein: CASSRDGGTDTQYF. CDR3 nucleotides: TGTGCCAGCAGCCGGGATGGGGGCACAGATACGCAGTATTTT.

CDR3 residues: CASSLLGASGNTIYF. The DNA for the CDR3 is TGTGCCAGCAGTTTATTAGGGGCCTCTGGAAACACCATATATTTT. J is TRBJ1-3 and V is TRBV28; D might be TRBD1 (5 bases). Trimming stripped 1 base from V and 0 bases from J, with 7 bases between. The CDR3 extends over 15 amino acids. Germline V lookup: CDR1 MDHEN, CDR2 SYDVKM.

CDR3 sequence (DNA): TGTGCCAGTAGAGTGTCGGTCGCTAACTATGGCTACACCTTC. Encoded protein: CASRVSVANYGYTF. The rearrangement uses TRBV19 and TRBJ1-2; D uncertain. The CDR3 covers 14 residues. The ends were cut back, 6 bases at V and 0 bases at J, with 11 bases in the middle. In germline, CDR1 is LNHDA, CDR2 SQIVND (reference sequence).

The chain employs TRBV5-5 and TRBJ2-5; 8 bases map to TRBD1. Per the germline V gene, CDR1 is SGHKS and CDR2 is YYEKEE (reference sequence). The CDR3 runs to 14 residues. Germline trimming cut 0 bases from V and 5 bases from J; bases unmatched to any gene: 3. The CDR3: CASSLAGGGETQYF. The CDR3 DNA sequence: TGTGCCAGCAGCTTGGCAGGGGGCGGTGAGACCCAGTACTTC.

This chain joins TRBV2 and TRBJ1-5; no clear D gene. Germline V gene lookup returns CDR1 SNHLY and CDR2 FYNNEI. V shed 4 bases and J shed 4 bases, with 8 bases lying between them. There are 13 residues in the CDR3. Here the CDR3 reads CASSAQPNQPQHF. In DNA form, the CDR3 reads TGTGCCAGCAGTGCACAGCCAAATCAGCCCCAGCATTTT.

The chain has TRBV4-1 and TRBJ2-3; TRBD2 agrees at 8 bases. Losses at the gene ends were 3 bases for V and 2 bases for J; bases not matched to a gene: 10. In germline, CDR1 is MGHRA, CDR2 YSYEKL. This CDR3 is 17 amino acids long. This chain's CDR3 is CASSHRLAGTDTDTQYF. The DNA for the CDR3 is TGCGCCAGCAGCCACCGTCTAGCGGGCACCGACACAGATACGCAGTATTTT.

The chain is built from TRBV4-1 and TRBJ2-3, with no clear D. Germline lookup yields CDR1 MGHRA and CDR2 YSYEKL. The CDR3 covers 15 residues. The germline V and J ends were trimmed by 0 bases and 6 bases, with 13 bases remaining between them. The CDR3 DNA is TGCGCCAGCAGCCAAGATGCCCTAGTTTCGGATACGCAGTATTTT. This translates into CASSQDALVSDTQYF.

This clone occurred once. The rearrangement links TRBV5-1 to TRBJ2-7; D may be TRBD2 (5 bases). Trimming shortened V by 2 bases and J by 0 bases, and 9 bases separated the two germline ends. Germline V CDR1 and CDR2: SGHRS, YFSETQ. This CDR3 is built from 14 residues. Written as DNA, the CDR3 is TGCGCCAGCAGCTTTCCTGGGAGCTCCTACGAGCAGTACTTC. Its translation is CASSFPGSSYEQYF.

The chain carries TRBV7-6 and TRBJ2-5; 7 bases align to TRBD1. J gave up 5 bases and V 2 bases, and 5 bases lay outside the gene matches. The CDR3 loop spans 14 amino acids. The germline gives CDR1 SGHVS, CDR2 FNYEAQ. The CDR3 coding sequence is TGTGCCAGCAGCTTAAGGACAGGTGGGGAGACCCAGTACTTC. It is translated as CASSLRTGGETQYF.

V usage is TRBV28 and J usage is TRBJ2-1; 10 nucleotides match TRBD2. J lost 10 bases, V lost 2 bases, and 11 bases had no gene match. CDR1 and CDR2 from the germline V gene are MDHEN and SYDVKM. The CDR3 totals 16 residues. CDR3 sequence (DNA): TGTGCCAGCAGTTTACCAGCGGGAGGGCCAAATCGGGAGCAGTTCTTC. It yields the protein CASSLPAGGPNREQFF.

This chain links TRBV5-1 with TRBJ1-3; D call uncertain. The CDR3 spans 16 residues. Trimming took 0 bases from V and 1 from J, leaving 11 bases between them. Germline CDR1 SGHRS, CDR2 YFSETQ. CDR3 amino acids: CASSLASGYSGNTIYF. The DNA of the CDR3 is TGCGCCAGCAGCTTGGCCTCAGGTTATTCTGGAAACACCATATATTTT.

The chain links TRBV7-9 to TRBJ2-1; the D gene is possibly TRBD2 (5 bases). Germline assignment: CDR1 SEHNR and CDR2 FQNEAQ (reference sequence). V was clipped by 5 bases and J by 4 bases, with 12 bases between them. This CDR3 region has 14 residues. Here the CDR3 reads CASSPSGVYNEQFF. The CDR3 nucleotides are TGTGCCAGCAGCCCCTCCGGGGTTTACAATGAGCAGTTCTTC.

Only a few counts were recorded for this clone. The chain employs TRBV3-1 (or the pseudogene TRBV3-2) and TRBJ1-1; the D is unclear. V was trimmed by 5 bases and J by 9 bases, leaving 16 bases between them. Germline CDR1 and CDR2: LGHDT and YNNKEL (reference sequence). The CDR3 spans 13 residues. The CDR3 region has the DNA TGTGCCAGCAGCAAAAGGACTGAAGGGAAAGCTTTCTTT. Protein product: CASSKRTEGKAFF.

V gene TRBV7-9 combines with J gene TRBJ2-5; 9 nucleotides match TRBD1. CDR1 SEHNR and CDR2 FQNEAQ come from the germline V gene (reference sequence). CDR3 size: 16 residues. V lost 5 bases, J lost 1 base, and 8 bases stayed unmatched. CDR3 DNA sequence: TGTGCCAGCAGCGCCGGGACAGGGCGATTCCAAGAGACCCAGTACTTC. This encodes CASSAGTGRFQETQYF.

The gene calls are TRBV4-3 and TRBJ2-3; TRBD2 matches at 7 bases. J was trimmed by 6 bases and V by 0 bases; bases with no gene match: 15. CDR3 length equals 18 residues. Germline loops: CDR1 LGHNA, CDR2 YSLEER. CDR3 sequence reads: CASSQDRPPSGGGDTQYF. DNA of the CDR3: TGCGCCAGCAGCCAAGATCGTCCGCCTAGCGGTGGGGGGGATACGCAGTATTTT.